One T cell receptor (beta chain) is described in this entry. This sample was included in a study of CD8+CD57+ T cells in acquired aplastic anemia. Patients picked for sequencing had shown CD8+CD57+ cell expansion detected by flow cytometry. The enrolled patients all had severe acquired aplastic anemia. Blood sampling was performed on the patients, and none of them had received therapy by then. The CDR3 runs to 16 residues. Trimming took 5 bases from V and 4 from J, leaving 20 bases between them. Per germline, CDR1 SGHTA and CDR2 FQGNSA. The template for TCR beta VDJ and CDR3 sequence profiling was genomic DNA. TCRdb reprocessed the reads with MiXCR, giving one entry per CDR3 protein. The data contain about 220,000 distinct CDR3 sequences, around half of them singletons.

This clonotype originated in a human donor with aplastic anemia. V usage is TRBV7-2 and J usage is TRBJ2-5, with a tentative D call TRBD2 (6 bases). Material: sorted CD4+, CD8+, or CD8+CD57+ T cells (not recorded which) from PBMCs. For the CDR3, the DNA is TGTGCCAGCAGCCCTACGGGGGACCCAGTGTCAGAGACCCAGTACTTC. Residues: CASSPTGDPVSETQYF.